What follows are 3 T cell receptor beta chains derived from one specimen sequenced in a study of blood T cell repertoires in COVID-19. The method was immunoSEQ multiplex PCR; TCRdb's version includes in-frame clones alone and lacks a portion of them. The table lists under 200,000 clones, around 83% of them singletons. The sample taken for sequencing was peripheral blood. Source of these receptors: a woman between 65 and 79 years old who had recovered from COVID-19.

The CDR3 DNA reads as TGTGCCAGCAGCCAAGGGTCAGGGGGGGAAAAACTGTTTTTT. Amino acids: CASSQGSGGEKLFF. This rearrangement joins TRBV3-1 (or the pseudogene TRBV3-2) to TRBJ1-4, with 7 bases fitting TRBD1. The CDR3 loop spans 14 amino acids. Germline V gene sequence: CDR1 LGHDT, CDR2 YNNKEL (reference sequence). V lost 1 base, J lost 8 bases, and 4 bases stayed unmatched.

The CDR3 is CASSPGTGVNNEQFF. In DNA, the CDR3 is TGTGCCAGCTCACCCGGGACAGGGGTCAACAATGAGCAGTTCTTC. The chain employs TRBV18 and TRBJ2-1, with 10 bases lining up with TRBD1. The CDR3 sequence is 15 residues long. Germline values: CDR1 KGHSH, CDR2 LQKENI. V shed 3 bases and J 5 bases; nucleotides not matched to a gene: 4.

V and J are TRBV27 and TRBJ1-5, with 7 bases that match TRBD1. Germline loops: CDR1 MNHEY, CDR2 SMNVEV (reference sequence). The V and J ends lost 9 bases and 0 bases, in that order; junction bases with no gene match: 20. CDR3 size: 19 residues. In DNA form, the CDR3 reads TGTGCCAGGAAGCTGGCGGGGGGGACAGTTACATATAGCAATCAGCCCCAGCATTTT. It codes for CARKLAGGTVTYSNQPQHF.